Shown below are 30 T cell receptor delta chains from a single sample sequenced in a study of γδ T cells in repeated Plasmodium falciparum infection. Bulk repertoires came from Vgamma9/Vdelta2+ or Vdelta2-negative gammadelta T cells flow-sorted from PBMC. TCRdb ran CATT on the multiplex PCR reads. The sample contains 85,000 to 90,000 delta-chain clones, over 1.1% of which appear only once. Material: gamma-delta T cells from blood. The receptors stem from a pool of human donors (malaria-infected and uninfected, not separated).

Turning to this clone: A far bigger clonotype differs at one base, so this is likely a read error. The same CDR3 is also encoded by other DNA sequences in this sample. The genes are TRDV1 and TRDJ1; TRDD3 matches 10 bases. Trimming removed 2 bases from V and 2 bases from J; junction bases left unmatched: 29. The germline CDR1 and CDR2 sequences are TSWWSYY and QGS. The CDR3 sequence is 24 residues long. CDR3 sequence reads: CALGELASDTGGCRIRRGTDKLIF. In DNA, the CDR3 is TGTGCTCTTGGGGAATTAGCCTCCGATACTGGGGGATGCCGGATTAGGAGAGGAACCGATAAACTCATCTTT.

As to this clone: A far larger clone is off by one base, so a read error is likely. This sample also contains other DNA sequences that code for the same CDR3. This CDR3 reads CALGELDDPRLGDRWTLTAQLFF. CDR3 bases: TGTGCCCTTGGGGAACTAGATGATCCAAGACTGGGGGATAGGTGGACTTTGACAGCACAACTCTTCTTT. The chain carries TRDV1 and TRDJ2; TRDD3 aligns across 11 bases. The J gene was not available in TCRdb and was assigned here by matching the DNA to germline segments. CDR1 is TSWWSYY, CDR2 QGS, per germline. The CDR3 length is 23 residues.

This clone has a handful of counts. The protein TCRdb lists belongs to a much larger clone and differs from this DNA's translation at residue 15, which points to a read error; the protein shown is made from the DNA. V gene TRDV1 was called; the J gene was not; TRDD3, as called in the table, went unchecked against the DNA. The CDR3 is made up of 16 amino acids. Germline lookup yields CDR1 TSWWSYY and CDR2 QGS. The CDR3 DNA is TGTGCTCTTGGGGAACTAATCCGTTGGGGGCCTAAGGAACTCACCTTT. It encodes CALGELIRWGPKELTF.

This clone was detected a few times. A read error is the likely source, as a far larger clone sits one nucleotide away. This sample also contains other DNA sequences that code for the same CDR3. The chain has TRDV3 and TRDJ1; D could derive from TRDD2 or TRDD3 (5 bases each). Germline assignment: CDR1 TVYSNPD and CDR2 GDNSRS (reference sequence). The ends were cut back, 4 bases at V and 1 base at J, with 19 bases in the middle. The CDR3 runs to 15 residues. This chain's CDR3 is CASYRNRGGTDKLIF. The CDR3 DNA reads as TGTGCCTCCTACCGGAACCGGGGGGGCACCGATAAACTCATCTTT.

In the case of this clone: TCRdb's entry gives the protein of a much larger clone, which mismatches this DNA's translation at residue 7, likely from a read error; the protein reported here is translated from the DNA. In DNA form, the CDR3 reads TGTGCTTATAGGAGCCACTCCCTACATCGGGGATACTCCTTTTACACCGATAAACTCATCTTT. Translating it yields CAYRSHSLHRGYSFYTDKLIF. This chain uses TRAV38-2/DV8 with TRDJ1, with 8 bases that match TRDD3. Here the J gene was assigned by germline matching of the DNA, as TCRdb has none. With 1 base clipped from V and 0 bases from J, the junction kept 20 bases outside the gene matches. The V gene's germline CDR1 is TSESDYY and CDR2 QEAYKQQN. This CDR3 has 21 residues.

Only a few counts were recorded for this clone. TCRdb's protein for this DNA is that of a much larger clone and differs from the translation at residue 6, likely a read error; the protein shown is the DNA translation. CDR3 sequence: CACDIPTGGPYTDKLIF. DNA of the CDR3: TGTGCCTGTGACATCCCCACTGGGGGACCGTACACCGATAAACTCATCTTT. The chain is built from TRDV2 and TRDJ1; 9 bases are a match to TRDD3. Assignment of the J gene here rests on matching the DNA to germline, because TCRdb gives none. Germline values: CDR1 GEAIGNYY, CDR2 EKD. The CDR3 spans 17 residues. V was pared by 2 bases and J by 0 bases, with 9 bases of the junction left unmatched.

Notes on this clone: The protein given by TCRdb reflects a much larger clone and differs at residue 18 from this DNA's translation, likely from a read error; the protein shown is the DNA's translation. The genes are TRDV1 and TRDJ2; TRDD3 matches at 10 bases. The CDR3 has 20 residues. Germline V CDR1 and CDR2: TSWWSYY, QGS. CDR3 protein: CALGASYGGYGGSLTAQPFF. The CDR3 DNA is TGTGCTCTTGGGGCTTCCTACGGGGGATACGGGGGCTCTTTGACAGCACAACCCTTCTTT.

This clone has more than one count but fewer than ten. The protein recorded in TCRdb matches a much larger clone and deviates from this DNA's translation at residue 15, suggesting a read error; the protein here is obtained by translating the DNA. V usage is TRDV1 and J usage is TRDJ1; TRDD3 matches 13 bases. V shed 2 bases and J 10 bases; nucleotides not matched to a gene: 25. The CDR3 contains 21 residues. The germline gives CDR1 TSWWSYY, CDR2 QGS. The CDR3 sequence: CALGERTRGLTGGYGREGLIF. As DNA, the CDR3 is TGTGCTCTTGGGGAAAGAACTCGTGGCCTGACTGGGGGATACGGGAGGGAAGGACTCATCTTT.

Of note for this clone: The protein that TCRdb holds for this DNA derives from a much larger clone and differs from the translated DNA at residue 15, which likely indicates a read error; the protein shown here is translated from the DNA. This chain links TRDV2 with TRDJ2, with 9 bases that match TRDD3. Germline matching of the DNA provided the J gene here, since TCRdb leaves it blank. In germline, CDR1 is GEAIGNYY, CDR2 EKD. This CDR3 is built from 20 residues. J gave up 6 bases and V 3 bases, and 22 bases lay outside the gene matches. CDR3 nucleotide sequence: TGTGCCTGTGACGAGGGTCCTACTGTACTGGGGGAGACCTTGGCAGCACAACTCTTCTTT. Translation gives CACDEGPTVLGETLAAQLFF.

Of note for this clone: The TCRdb protein comes from a much larger clone and disagrees with this DNA's translation at residue 9, likely due to a read error; the protein given here is derived from the DNA. The chain uses TRDV2 and TRDJ1; 7 nucleotides agree with TRDD3. The CDR3 covers 14 residues. Germline assignment: CDR1 GEAIGNYY and CDR2 EKD. V was clipped by 4 bases and J by 4 bases; unmatched bases: 8. In DNA, the CDR3 is TGTGCCTGTGAGCGGATACGCGAGGGCGATAAACTCATCTTT. Translated: CACERIREGDKLIF.

In regard to this clone: TCRdb's entry gives the protein of a much larger clone, which mismatches this DNA's translation at residue 16, likely from a read error; the protein reported here is translated from the DNA. This chain uses TRDV2 with TRDJ1, with TRDD3 identical over 13 bases. Assignment of the J gene here rests on matching the DNA to germline, because TCRdb gives none. Germline V CDR1 and CDR2: GEAIGNYY, EKD. V lost 0 bases to trimming and J lost 3 bases; unmatched junction nucleotides: 18. CDR3 size: 21 residues. Here the CDR3 reads CACDTRTFQLLGDTRADKLIF. The CDR3 DNA reads TGTGCCTGTGACACCCGAACCTTCCAACTACTGGGGGATACGCGCGCCGATAAACTCATCTTT.

This clone has a handful of counts. The TCRdb record carries a much larger clone's protein, which differs from this DNA's translation at residue 13; a read error is the likely cause, and the protein listed here is the DNA translation. This chain connects TRDV1 to TRDJ1; TRDD2 is a possible D gene (5 bases). TCRdb gives no J gene; it was assigned here by matching the DNA to germline. CDR1 and CDR2 (germline): TSWWSYY, QGS. V was clipped by 4 bases and J by 5 bases, with 32 bases between them. This CDR3 region has 20 residues. The CDR3 DNA reads TGTGCTCTTGGGGGCCCCTGTGACCTACGCGTCTCCCGACAAGGAGATAAACTCATCTTT. Amino acids: CALGGPCDLRVSRQGDKLIF.

The chain links TRDV1 to TRDJ4, with D perhaps matching TRDD2 (6 bases). The J gene was not available in TCRdb and was assigned here by matching the DNA to germline segments. Trimming shortened V by 5 bases and J by 3 bases, and 34 bases separated the two germline ends. CDR1 is TSWWSYY and CDR2 is QGS in the germline V gene. The CDR3 contains 20 residues. CDR3 coding DNA: TGTGCTCTTGGGATACGGCCTTCCCGAATACTGGAGGGGTCCCGCGGACCCCTGATCTTT. Amino acid sequence: CALGIRPSRILEGSRGPLIF.

Only a few counts were recorded for this clone. With a far larger clone one base away, a read error is the likely cause. This sample includes further DNA sequences coding for the same CDR3. V gene TRDV2 combines with J gene TRDJ1; 8 bases line up with TRDD3. The J gene was missing in TCRdb and was found by matching the end of the DNA to germline. Germline V gene data show CDR1 as GEAIGNYY and CDR2 as EKD. This CDR3 region has 15 residues. CDR3 residues: CACDGAGGHTDKLIF. In DNA, the CDR3 is TGTGCCTGTGACGGGGCTGGGGGACACACTGATAAACTCATCTTT.

In the case of this clone: A read error likely explains why the TCRdb protein, taken from a much larger clone, differs from this DNA's translation at residue 16; the protein shown is translated from the DNA. The chain combines TRDV2 with TRDJ1; tentatively, D is TRDD3 (5 bases). V dropped 2 bases and J dropped 7 bases, with 34 bases sitting between them. CDR1 GEAIGNYY and CDR2 EKD come from the germline V gene. This CDR3 has 20 amino acids. In DNA, the CDR3 is TGTGCCTGTGACAATCTTGTTGTTACCGGGGGTTTGGCGGAAAGGGGTAAACTCATCTTT. Translating it yields CACDNLVVTGGLAERGKLIF.

A note on this clone: The likely explanation is a read error, given a far larger clone one base away. Different DNA sequences within this sample yield the same CDR3. V gene assignment gives TRDV2, but the J gene was left uncalled; TRDD3, the table's D call, was not compared with the DNA. The germline CDR1 and CDR2 sequences are GEAIGNYY and EKD. The CDR3 is 19 residues long. The CDR3 coding sequence is TGTGCCTGTGACACCAGTACTGGGGGATACGCCTGGGACACCCGACAGATGTTCTTC. Translating it yields CACDTSTGGYAWDTRQMFF.

This clone was detected a few times. TCRdb shows a much larger clone's protein in place of this DNA's translation, and the two differ at residue 12, likely through a read error; the protein shown is translated from the DNA. The chain links TRDV1 to TRDJ1; D perhaps matches TRDD3 (5 bases). TCRdb does not report a J gene; here it was assigned by matching the DNA to germline references. V was shortened by 3 bases and J by 6 bases, with 20 bases between the two germline ends. In germline, CDR1 is TSWWSYY, CDR2 QGS. There are 16 residues in the CDR3. CDR3 region: CALGEPLYAETHKLIF. In DNA, the CDR3 is TGTGCTCTTGGGGAGCCATTATACGCTGAAACCCATAAACTCATCTTT.

This clone was seen at least ten times. This DNA's translation and the protein TCRdb lists, from a much larger clone, do not match at residue 8, likely due to a read error; the protein shown is translated from the DNA. V gene TRDV2 combines with J gene TRDJ2, with TRDD3 matching over 8 bases. This CDR3 is 16 amino acids long. Germline V gene sequence: CDR1 GEAIGNYY, CDR2 EKD. Trimming took 2 bases from V and 0 from J; bases not matched to a gene: 4. CDR3 amino acids: CACDILGGALTAQLFF. The CDR3 DNA reads as TGTGCCTGTGACATACTGGGGGGAGCTTTGACAGCACAACTCTTCTTT.

Of note for this clone: A read error likely explains why the TCRdb protein, taken from a much larger clone, differs from this DNA's translation at residue 7; the protein shown is translated from the DNA. CDR3 bases: TGTGCCTGTGACACCGTAGAAGCTGGGGGAGGAAAGTACACCGATAAACTCATCTTT. It yields the protein CACDTVEAGGGKYTDKLIF. This chain uses TRDV2 with TRDJ1, with TRDD3 matching 8 bases. Since TCRdb gives no J gene, matching the DNA to germline was used here to assign it. Looked up from germline, CDR1 is GEAIGNYY and CDR2 is EKD. CDR3 size: 19 residues. V lost 0 bases, J lost 0 bases, and 14 bases stayed unmatched.

A note on this clone: TCRdb assigns this DNA the protein of a much larger clone, which departs from its translation at residue 5; this likely reflects a read error, and the protein shown comes from translating the DNA. Here the CDR3 DNA reads TGTGCCTGTGACGCCCTCCCCACTGGGGGATGGGGGTTTTCAGTGGATAAACTCATCTTT. It yields the protein CACDALPTGGWGFSVDKLIF. This sequence joins TRDV2 and TRDJ1; 10 bases line up with TRDD3. Matching the DNA to germline supplied the J gene, which TCRdb does not give. Germline CDR1 GEAIGNYY, CDR2 EKD. The CDR3 covers 20 residues. The ends lost 3 bases at V and 5 bases at J; junction bases unmatched: 23.

This clone appeared many times. The chain couples TRDV1 to TRDJ1; 11 nucleotides match TRDD3. V dropped 1 base and J dropped 2; count of bases not matched to a gene: 45. The CDR3 runs to 30 residues. Germline loops: CDR1 TSWWSYY, CDR2 QGS. CDR3 protein: CALGEHRVRPSYRGWRAVEAGGYQTDKLIF. CDR3 nucleotides: TGTGCTCTTGGGGAACATCGGGTACGGCCTTCCTACAGGGGTTGGAGGGCGGTAGAAGCTGGGGGATACCAGACCGATAAACTCATCTTT.

In its sample, this clone was seen many times. The mismatch at residue 18 between this DNA's translation and the TCRdb protein of a much larger clone likely reflects a read error; the protein shown is translated from the DNA. The chain carries TRDV2 and TRDJ3; 9 bases map to TRDD3. Germline CDR1 and CDR2: GEAIGNYY and EKD. This CDR3 has 20 amino acids. The CDR3 protein is CACDAWGIQSRSWDTRQTFF. The CDR3 DNA is TGTGCCTGTGACGCCTGGGGGATCCAGAGTCGCTCCTGGGACACCCGACAGACGTTTTTC.

This clone was detected a few times. The rearrangement joins TRDV1 to TRDJ1, with 10 positions matching TRDD3. The J gene is not listed in TCRdb, so it was assigned here from a DNA match to germline. Germline CDR1 is TSWWSYY and CDR2 is QGS. Trimming removed 6 bases from V and 0 bases from J; junction bases left unmatched: 28. This CDR3 region has 23 residues. CDR3: CALGSWRFGLPITGGLYTDKLIF. The CDR3 DNA reads TGTGCTCTTGGTTCATGGAGATTTGGCCTTCCGATTACTGGGGGATTGTACACCGATAAACTCATCTTT.

This clone was counted only a few times. A read error likely explains this, since a far larger clone differs by one base. Other DNA sequences in the same sample also yield this CDR3. The V and J genes are TRDV2 and TRDJ1; D unclear. The CDR3 has 18 residues. CDR1 is GEAIGNYY and CDR2 is EKD in the germline V gene. The CDR3, as DNA: TGTGCCTGTGACACCCTAGAATCGAACTATAATCAACCCGATAAACTCATCTTC. This encodes CACDTLESNYNQPDKLIF.

This clone was counted many times. V gene TRDV1 combines with J gene TRDJ1; 12 bases align to TRDD3. V shed 2 bases, J shed 0 bases, and the junction held 22 bases outside the gene matches. Germline CDR1 and CDR2: TSWWSYY and QGS. The CDR3 totals 23 residues. In DNA, the CDR3 is TGTGCTCTTGGGGAAAAGACCTTCCTACGGAGCGTACTGGGGGATACCCACACCGATAAACTCATCTTT. The encoded protein is CALGEKTFLRSVLGDTHTDKLIF.

As for this clone: The protein TCRdb lists belongs to a much larger clone and differs from this DNA's translation at residue 3, which points to a read error; the protein shown is made from the DNA. This chain uses TRDV3 with TRDJ1; the match to TRDD3 covers 12 bases. J gave up 2 bases and V 4 bases, and 14 bases lay outside the gene matches. CDR3 length: 17 residues. Per the germline V gene, CDR1 is TVYSNPD and CDR2 is GDNSRS (reference sequence). The CDR3 loop is CASLLSWGIRWTDKLIF. In DNA form, the CDR3 reads TGTGCCTCTTTACTGTCCTGGGGGATACGGTGGACCGATAAACTCATCTTT.

This clone was seen at least ten times. This sequence joins TRDV1 and TRDJ1; TRDD2 or TRDD3 may be the D gene (5 bases each). This CDR3 comprises 21 residues. The V gene's germline CDR1 is TSWWSYY and CDR2 QGS. Trimming removed 5 bases at V and 2 bases at J, with 33 bases between. CDR3 DNA: TGTGCTCTTGGGACCCCCGCCCCTACGTGGTTCCTGGGTAGAGGTACCGATAAACTCATCTTT. This translates into CALGTPAPTWFLGRGTDKLIF.

This clone was seen many times. This chain connects TRDV1 to TRDJ1; D possibly corresponds to TRDD3 (5 bases). With 5 bases removed from V and 6 bases from J, the gap between germline ends came to 19 bases. The germline V gene has CDR1 TSWWSYY and CDR2 QGS. The CDR3 has 15 amino acids. This CDR3 is CALGRAGLSTHKLIF. In DNA form, the CDR3 reads TGTGCTCTTGGGCGAGCTGGGCTCTCTACCCATAAACTCATCTTT.

This clone has just a few counts. The protein given by TCRdb reflects a much larger clone and differs at residue 14 from this DNA's translation, likely from a read error; the protein shown is the DNA's translation. CDR3 sequence: CALGETRYWGIYSRTDKLIF. The CDR3 bases are TGTGCTCTTGGGGAAACCCGGTATTGGGGGATATATTCCCGTACCGATAAACTCATCTTT. The rearrangement joins TRDV1 to TRDJ1; 9 bases fit TRDD3. No J gene is reported in TCRdb; it was inferred here by comparing the DNA with germline. The CDR3 covers 20 residues. CDR1 and CDR2 from the germline V gene are TSWWSYY and QGS. V was clipped by 2 bases and J by 2 bases; unmatched bases: 18.

This clone was counted a few times. This could be a read error, since a much larger clone is one nucleotide away. V gene TRDV1 combines with J gene TRDJ1, with TRDD3 matching over 8 bases. Because TCRdb records no J gene, it was assigned here through a match of the DNA to germline. With V trimmed by 1 base and J by 0 bases, 25 bases remained unmatched. In germline, CDR1 is TSWWSYY, CDR2 QGS. This CDR3 has 23 residues. CDR3 DNA: TGTGCTCTTGGGGAACCTGCCTTACCGAAACTCACTGGGGGGTACGCTTACACCGATAAACTCATCTTT. It is translated as CALGEPALPKLTGGYAYTDKLIF.